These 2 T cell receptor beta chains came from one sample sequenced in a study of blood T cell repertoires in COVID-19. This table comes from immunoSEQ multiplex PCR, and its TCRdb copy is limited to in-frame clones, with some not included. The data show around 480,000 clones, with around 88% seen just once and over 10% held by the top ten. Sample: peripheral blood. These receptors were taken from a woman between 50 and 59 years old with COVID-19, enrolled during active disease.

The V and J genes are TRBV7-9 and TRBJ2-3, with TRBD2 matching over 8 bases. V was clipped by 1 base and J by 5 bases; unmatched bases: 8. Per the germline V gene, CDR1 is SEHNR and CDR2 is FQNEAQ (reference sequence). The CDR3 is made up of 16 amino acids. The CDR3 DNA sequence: TGTGCCAGCAGCTTAGTTTCTCGGGGGGGAGGAGATACGCAGTATTTT. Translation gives CASSLVSRGGGDTQYF.

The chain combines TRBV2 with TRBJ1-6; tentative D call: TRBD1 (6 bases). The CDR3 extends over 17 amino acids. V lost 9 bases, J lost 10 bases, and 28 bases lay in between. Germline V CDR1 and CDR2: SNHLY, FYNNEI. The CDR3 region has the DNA TGTGCCAGTAAAAAGGGTACTCTGGGGGCTAAAAGCTCACCCCTCCACTTT. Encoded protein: CASKKGTLGAKSSPLHF.